The 5 T cell receptor beta chains given below trace back to one sample, sequenced in a study of blood T cell repertoires in COVID-19 (dated by TCRdb to about 2020). The library was prepared using the immunoSEQ multiplex PCR assay. TCRdb provides this immuneACCESS table in a form limited to in-frame rearrangements. Some clones are lacking; in checked studies, under half of them reflect an unresolved V gene, and why the rest are absent is not known. For this sample the table gives 210,000 or so clones, of which around 84% were detected only once. The ten largest clones represent 15% to 20% of the sample. The sequenced material came from peripheral blood. Receptors were obtained from a woman of 80 years or more with active or convalescent COVID-19.

This chain uses TRBV7-2 with TRBJ1-1, with 8 bases matching TRBD1. The V gene's germline CDR1 is SGHTA and CDR2 FQGNSA. The V gene end was trimmed by 5 bases and the J gene end by 11 bases; junction bases not matched to a gene: 13. The CDR3 covers 14 residues. The CDR3 is CASSTGQGEKRAFF. In DNA form, the CDR3 reads TGTGCCAGCAGCACTGGACAGGGAGAAAAACGGGCTTTCTTT.

V usage is TRBV19 and J usage is TRBJ2-7; D not certain. The germline V gene encodes CDR1 LNHDA and CDR2 SQIVND (reference sequence). This CDR3 spans 14 amino acids. V was pared by 1 base and J by 0 bases, with 7 bases between. The CDR3 region has the DNA TGTGCCAGTAGTATAGTGGCAGACTCCTACGAGCAGTACTTC. Residues: CASSIVADSYEQYF.

The chain couples TRBV7-9 to TRBJ1-2; 7 positions agree with TRBD1. The CDR3 is 18 amino acids. Trimming took 6 bases from V and 0 from J; bases not matched to a gene: 16. Per germline, CDR1 SEHNR and CDR2 FQNEAQ (reference sequence). For the CDR3, the DNA is TGTGCCAGCAGGGAGGGGGCGGCAGGGGAACTAGCTAACTATGGCTACACCTTC. This gives the protein CASREGAAGELANYGYTF.

The CDR3 region is CASSRDQGLAGFYRETQYF. The DNA of the CDR3 is TGCGCCAGCAGTCGCGACCAAGGACTAGCGGGGTTCTACCGAGAGACCCAGTACTTC. V and J are TRBV23-1 and TRBJ2-5; 12 nucleotides match TRBD2. TRBV23-1 is reported as an ORF; its role is uncertain. The CDR3 runs 19 residues. The trim removed 4 bases at V and 4 bases at J, leaving 16 bases unmatched.

The chain recombines TRBV2 with TRBJ1-3; D may be TRBD1 (5 bases). The CDR3 consists of 15 residues. The germline V gene encodes CDR1 SNHLY and CDR2 FYNNEI. V was cut by 3 bases and J by 3 bases, with 12 bases left in between. CDR3 region: CASSEQPGGGNTIYF. For the CDR3, the DNA is TGTGCCAGCAGTGAGCAGCCGGGGGGTGGAAACACCATATATTTT.